The entry that follows covers one T cell receptor beta chain sequence. Its antigen remains unknown. Germline CDR1 reads MNHEY; CDR2 reads SVGAGI. CDR3 length equals 12 residues. Trimming removed 8 bases at V and 2 bases at J, with 10 bases between. This record belongs to a study of T cell responses to AZD1222 COVID-19 vaccine. Assay used: immunoSEQ multiplex PCR; TCRdb lists only in-frame clones, some missing. The data contain 75,000 to 95,000 clones, roughly nine tenths of them singletons. The study's findings and limits: Spike-specific TCR depth and breadth grew after two AZD1222 doses. Donors skewed white British and female; clonal diversity was possibly underestimated. Vaccine-associated CD4 TCRs ranged over spike, dominating at 160-218 and 743-854. Baseline seropositivity occurred in only 5 or 6 AZD1222 recipients.

The source is an adult in good health. The chain joins TRBV6-5 to TRBJ2-7; possibly TRBD2 for D (5 bases). The sequenced sample was peripheral blood, obtained on day 0 of AZD1222 vaccination. The CDR3 spells CASRGSPYEQYF. DNA for the CDR3: TGTGCCAGCCGGGGTTCCCCCTACGAGCAGTACTTC.